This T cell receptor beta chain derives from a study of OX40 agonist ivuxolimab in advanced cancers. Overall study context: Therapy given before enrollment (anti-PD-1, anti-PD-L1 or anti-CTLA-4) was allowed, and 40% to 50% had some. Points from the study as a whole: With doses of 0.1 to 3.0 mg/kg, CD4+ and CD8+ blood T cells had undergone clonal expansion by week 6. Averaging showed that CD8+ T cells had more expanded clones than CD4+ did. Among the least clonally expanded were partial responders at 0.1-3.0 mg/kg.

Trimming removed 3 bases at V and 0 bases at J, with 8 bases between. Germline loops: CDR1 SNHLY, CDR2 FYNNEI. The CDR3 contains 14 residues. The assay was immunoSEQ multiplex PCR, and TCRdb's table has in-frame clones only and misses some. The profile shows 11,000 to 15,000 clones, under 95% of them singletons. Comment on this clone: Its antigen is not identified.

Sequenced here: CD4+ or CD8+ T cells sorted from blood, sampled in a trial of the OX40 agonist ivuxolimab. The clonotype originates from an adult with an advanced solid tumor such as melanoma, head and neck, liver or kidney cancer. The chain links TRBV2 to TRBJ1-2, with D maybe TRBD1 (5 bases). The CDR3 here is CASSDTGPNYGYTF. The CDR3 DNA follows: TGTGCCAGCAGTGATACAGGTCCTAACTATGGCTACACCTTC. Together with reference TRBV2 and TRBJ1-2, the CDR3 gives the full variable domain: EPEVTQTPSHQVTQMGQEVILRCVPISNHLYFYWYRQILGQKVEFLVSFYNNEISEKSEIFDDQFSVERPDGSNFTLKIRSTKLEDSAMYFCASSDTGPNYGYTFGSGTRLTVV.